These 2 T cell receptor beta chains came from one sample sequenced in a study of T cell responses to AZD1222 COVID-19 vaccine. Assay used: immunoSEQ multiplex PCR; TCRdb lists only in-frame clones, some missing. The sample carries some 120,000 clones, 70% to 90% recorded once. The input for sequencing was peripheral blood, taken 28 days after the second AZD1222 dose. These receptor sequences come from an adult who received the AZD1222 COVID-19 vaccine.

This chain joins TRBV6-5 and TRBJ2-5, with a tentative D call TRBD1 (6 bases). Germline assignment: CDR1 MNHEY and CDR2 SVGAGI. This CDR3 comprises 15 residues. V was trimmed by 5 bases and J by 4 bases, leaving 17 bases between them. The CDR3 loop is CASSPGQLGGETQYF. The DNA of the CDR3 is TGTGCCAGCAGTCCTGGACAGCTAGGTGGAGAGACCCAGTACTTC.

This clone appeared once. The genes are TRBV21-1 and TRBJ2-2; TRBD1, the table's D call, lacks a check against the DNA. TRBV21-1 is a pseudogene locus. The CDR3 loop spans 17 amino acids. The CDR3 DNA reads as TGTGCCAGCAGCAAAGGGAGAAGGGGGCGAGACACCGGGGAGCTGTTTTTT. Translation: CASSKGRRGRDTGELFF.